The 10 T cell receptor beta chains presented below share a single source sample, sequenced in a study of OX40 agonist ivuxolimab in advanced cancers. The library was prepared using the immunoSEQ multiplex PCR assay. The table was pulled from immuneACCESS by TCRdb, which kept in-frame rearrangements only. Such tables lose some clones; where checked, under half of the loss comes from unresolved V genes, and the rest has no known cause. The sample table records roughly 41,000 clones; roughly four fifths of these occur just once. The leading ten clones occupy approximately 2% of the sample. The material was CD4+ or CD8+ T cells sorted from blood, obtained in a trial of the OX40 agonist ivuxolimab. The origin of the receptors is an adult with an advanced solid tumor such as melanoma, head and neck, liver or kidney cancer.

Only one count was recorded for this clone. The gene calls are TRBV11-2 and TRBJ1-5, with D uncertain. This CDR3 spans 13 amino acids. The germline V and J ends were trimmed by 3 bases and 2 bases, with 5 bases remaining between them. CDR1 is SGHAT and CDR2 is FQNNGV in the germline V gene. CDR3 in amino acids: CASSFGGNQPQHF. In DNA, the CDR3 is TGTGCCAGCAGCTTTGGAGGCAATCAGCCCCAGCATTTT.

The chain carries TRBV5-1 and TRBJ1-2, with D perhaps matching TRBD1 (5 bases). This CDR3 comprises 14 residues. Germline V CDR1 and CDR2: SGHRS, YFSETQ. Trimming removed 3 bases from V and 0 bases from J, with 9 bases in between. CDR3 bases: TGCGCCAGCAGCTCGGTGACAGCTAACTATGGCTACACCTTC. Translated: CASSSVTANYGYTF.

CDR3: CASNMIEPTGELFF. As DNA, the CDR3 is TGCGCCAGCAATATGATTGAGCCTACCGGGGAGCTGTTTTTT. The chain carries TRBV5-1 and TRBJ2-2, with unresolved D. CDR1 and CDR2 from the germline V gene are SGHRS and YFSETQ. CDR3 length: 14 amino acids. V gave up 6 bases and J gave up 5 bases, with 14 bases separating them.

This clone was recorded a few times. This chain connects TRBV19 to TRBJ1-2; tentative D call: TRBD1 (5 bases). Between the trimmed V and J ends, which lost 3 bases and 7 bases, there was a span of 12 bases. Germline CDR1 LNHDA, CDR2 SQIVND (reference sequence). This CDR3 spans 13 amino acids. The CDR3 loop reads CASSIQGGGGYTF. The CDR3 region has the DNA TGTGCCAGTAGTATTCAGGGAGGCGGTGGCTACACCTTC. The full variable domain, completed using reference TRBV19 and TRBJ1-2, is DGGITQSPKYLFRKEGQNVTLSCEQNLNHDAMYWYRQDPGQGLRLIYYSQIVNDFQKGDIAEGYSVSREKKESFPLTVTSAQKNPTAFYLCASSIQGGGGYTFGSGTRLTVV.

The genes are TRBV19 and TRBJ1-5, with D unclear. Per the germline V gene, CDR1 is LNHDA and CDR2 is SQIVND (reference sequence). The CDR3 runs to 17 residues. The V gene lost 5 bases and the J gene lost 3 bases, with 20 bases spanning the gap. The CDR3 nucleotides are TGTGCCAGTAGTTACCCTAGGTCAGCGATTCCCAATCAGCCCCAGCATTTT. Translation: CASSYPRSAIPNQPQHF.

The chain joins TRBV5-1 to TRBJ1-1; D is possibly TRBD1 (6 bases). The CDR3 is 17 amino acids. In germline, CDR1 is SGHRS, CDR2 YFSETQ. Between the trimmed V and J ends, which lost 1 base and 0 bases, there was a span of 16 bases. Here the CDR3 reads CASSLSPKTGVNTEAFF. The CDR3 bases are TGCGCCAGCAGCTTGTCCCCCAAGACAGGCGTGAACACTGAAGCTTTCTTT. The complete variable domain, with remaining parts taken from reference TRBV5-1 and TRBJ1-1, reads KAGVTQTPRYLIKTRGQQVTLSCSPISGHRSVSWYQQTPGQGLQFLFEYFSETQRNKGNFPGRFSGRQFSNSRSEMNVSTLELGDSALYLCASSLSPKTGVNTEAFFGQGTRLTVV.

The chain recombines TRBV6-1 with TRBJ1-2, with a weak D call TRBD1 (6 bases). Trimming left V 7 bases short and J 8 bases short, with 17 bases between. Germline CDR1 MNHNS, CDR2 SASEGT. The CDR3 extends over 13 amino acids. The CDR3 here is CASISTGRGGYTF. CDR3 nucleotide sequence: TGTGCCAGCATTTCGACAGGTCGAGGGGGCTACACCTTC.

The CDR3 spells CASSTGGGRGVLTF. CDR3 bases: TGCGCCAGCAGCACGGGTGGAGGAAGGGGCGTCCTGACTTTC. The rearrangement joins TRBV5-1 to TRBJ2-6, with D tentatively TRBD1 or TRBD2 (5 bases each). CDR1 is SGHRS, CDR2 YFSETQ, per germline. V lost 4 bases and J 12 bases, leaving 17 bases between the germline ends. The CDR3 contains 14 residues. Using reference TRBV5-1 and TRBJ2-6 for the parts outside the CDR3, the full variable domain is KAGVTQTPRYLIKTRGQQVTLSCSPISGHRSVSWYQQTPGQGLQFLFEYFSETQRNKGNFPGRFSGRQFSNSRSEMNVSTLELGDSALYLCASSTGGGRGVLTFGAGSRLTVL.

This clone has a single count. The chain couples TRBV30 to TRBJ1-2; no reliable D call. The V gene's germline CDR1 is GTSNPN and CDR2 SVGIG (reference sequence). CDR3 length equals 12 residues. V gave up 2 bases and J gave up 4 bases, with 8 bases separating them. The CDR3 sequence: CAWSKRTYGYTF. The CDR3 nucleotides are TGTGCCTGGAGTAAGCGTACCTATGGCTACACCTTC. The full variable domain, its missing parts supplied by reference TRBV30 and TRBJ1-2, is SQTIHQWPATLVQPVGSPLSLECTVEGTSNPNLYWYRQAAGRGLQLLFYSVGIGQISSEVPQNLSASRPQDRQFILSSKKLLLSDSGFYLCAWSKRTYGYTFGSGTRLTVV.

The chain links TRBV10-3 to TRBJ2-2; D gene unclear. V lost 6 bases, J lost 5 bases, and 7 bases lay in between. The CDR3 runs to 12 residues. Germline values: CDR1 ENHRY, CDR2 SYGVKD. DNA of the CDR3: TGTGCCATCAGCGCTAGGACCGGGGAGCTGTTTTTT. Protein: CAISARTGELFF.